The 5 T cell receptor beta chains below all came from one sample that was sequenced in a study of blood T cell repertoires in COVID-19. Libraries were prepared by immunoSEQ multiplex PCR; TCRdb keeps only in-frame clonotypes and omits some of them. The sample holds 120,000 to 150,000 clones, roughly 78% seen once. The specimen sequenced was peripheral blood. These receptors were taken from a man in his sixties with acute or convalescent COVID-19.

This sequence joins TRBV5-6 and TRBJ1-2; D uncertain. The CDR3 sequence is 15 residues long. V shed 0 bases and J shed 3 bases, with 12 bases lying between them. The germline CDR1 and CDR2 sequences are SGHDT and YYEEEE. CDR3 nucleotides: TGTGCCAGCAGCTTGGCACCCGAGGGTGACTATGGCTACACCTTC. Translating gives CASSLAPEGDYGYTF.

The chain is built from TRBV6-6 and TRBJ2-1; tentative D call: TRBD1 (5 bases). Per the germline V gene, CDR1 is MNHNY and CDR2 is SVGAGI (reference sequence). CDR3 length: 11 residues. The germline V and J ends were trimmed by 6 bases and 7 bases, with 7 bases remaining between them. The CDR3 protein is CASSKGNEQFF. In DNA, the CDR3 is TGTGCCAGCAGCAAGGGGAATGAGCAGTTCTTC.

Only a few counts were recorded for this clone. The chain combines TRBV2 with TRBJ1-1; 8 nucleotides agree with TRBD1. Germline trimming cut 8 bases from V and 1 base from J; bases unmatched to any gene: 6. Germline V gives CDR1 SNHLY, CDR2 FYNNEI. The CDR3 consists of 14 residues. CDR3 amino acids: CASLTGTGNTEAFF. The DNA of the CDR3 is TGTGCCAGCCTGACCGGGACAGGGAACACTGAAGCTTTCTTT.

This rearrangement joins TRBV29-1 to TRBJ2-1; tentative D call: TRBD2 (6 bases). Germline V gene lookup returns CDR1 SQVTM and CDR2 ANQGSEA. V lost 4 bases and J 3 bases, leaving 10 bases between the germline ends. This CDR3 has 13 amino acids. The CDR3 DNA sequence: TGCAGCGTTGGTGGGAGGAACTACAATGAGCAGTTCTTC. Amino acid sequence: CSVGGRNYNEQFF.

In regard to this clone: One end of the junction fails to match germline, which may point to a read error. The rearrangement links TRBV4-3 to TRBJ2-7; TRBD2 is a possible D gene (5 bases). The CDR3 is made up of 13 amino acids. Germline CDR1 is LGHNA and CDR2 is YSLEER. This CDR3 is CASSQAPTAGLVF. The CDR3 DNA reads TGCGCCAGCAGCCAAGCCCCAACGGCGGGCCTGGTCTTC.